The subject of this entry is one TCR beta chain. These data come from a study of blood T cell repertoires in COVID-19. As for the study in general: Samples of COVID-19 (acute and convalescent) were obtained from the United States, Italy and Spain. Sources were T cells, B-cell-depleted T cells, or PBMCs; the material itself was cDNA or gDNA.

Original analysis: Amplifying reference gene primers gave estimates of nucleated cell counts. The table came from immunoSEQ multiplex PCR; TCRdb's copy has only in-frame clones and leaves some out. V, J and clone size reflect that table, while D and trimming were determined from the DNA. The profile shows some 40,000 clones, about four fifths of them singletons. Germline CDR1 and CDR2: MDHEN and SYDVKM. The CDR3 length is 15 residues. V gave up 3 bases and J gave up 5 bases, with 16 bases separating them. The source material was peripheral blood. The chain links TRBV28 to TRBJ2-5, with D perhaps TRBD2 (5 bases). The TCR sequence derives from a human donor in a cohort sampled during active COVID-19. The CDR3 sequence is CASSFPGSSSETQYF. The CDR3 coding sequence is TGTGCCAGCAGTTTTCCGGGATCCTCGTCGGAGACCCAGTACTTC.